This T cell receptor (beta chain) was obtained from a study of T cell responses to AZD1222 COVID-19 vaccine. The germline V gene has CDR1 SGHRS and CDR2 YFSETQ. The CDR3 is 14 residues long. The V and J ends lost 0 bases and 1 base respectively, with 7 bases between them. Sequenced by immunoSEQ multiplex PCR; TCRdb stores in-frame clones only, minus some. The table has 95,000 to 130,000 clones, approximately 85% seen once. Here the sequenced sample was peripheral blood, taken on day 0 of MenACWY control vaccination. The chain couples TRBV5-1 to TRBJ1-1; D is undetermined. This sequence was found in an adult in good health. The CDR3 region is CASSLAKTNTEAFF. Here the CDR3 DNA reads TGCGCCAGCAGCTTGGCCAAAACGAACACTGAAGCTTTCTTT.